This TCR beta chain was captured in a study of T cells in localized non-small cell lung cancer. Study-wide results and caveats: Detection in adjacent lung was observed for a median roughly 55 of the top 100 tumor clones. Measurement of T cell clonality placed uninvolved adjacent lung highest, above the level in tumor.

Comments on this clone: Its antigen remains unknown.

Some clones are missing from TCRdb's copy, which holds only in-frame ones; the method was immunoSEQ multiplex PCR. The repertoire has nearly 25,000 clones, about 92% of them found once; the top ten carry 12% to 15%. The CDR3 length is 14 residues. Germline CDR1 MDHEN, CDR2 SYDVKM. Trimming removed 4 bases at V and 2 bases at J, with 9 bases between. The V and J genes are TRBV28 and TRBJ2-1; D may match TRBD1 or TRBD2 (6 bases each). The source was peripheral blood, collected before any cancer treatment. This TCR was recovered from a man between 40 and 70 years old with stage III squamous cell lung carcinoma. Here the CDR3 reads CASSYGGTYNEQFF. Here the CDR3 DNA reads TGTGCCAGCAGTTACGGGGGCACCTACAATGAGCAGTTCTTC.